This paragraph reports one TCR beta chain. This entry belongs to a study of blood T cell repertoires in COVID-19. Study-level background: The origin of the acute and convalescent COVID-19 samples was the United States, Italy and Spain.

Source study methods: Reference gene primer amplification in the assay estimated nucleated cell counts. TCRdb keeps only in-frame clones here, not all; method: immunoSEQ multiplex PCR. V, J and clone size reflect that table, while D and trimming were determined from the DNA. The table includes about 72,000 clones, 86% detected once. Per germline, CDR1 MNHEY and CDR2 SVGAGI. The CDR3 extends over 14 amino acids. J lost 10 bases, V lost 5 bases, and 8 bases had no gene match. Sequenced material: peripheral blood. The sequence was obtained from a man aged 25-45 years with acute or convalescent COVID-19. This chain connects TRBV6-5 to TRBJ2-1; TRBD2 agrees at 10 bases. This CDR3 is CASSLAGAHFEQFF. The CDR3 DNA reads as TGTGCCAGCAGTCTAGCGGGAGCGCACTTCGAGCAGTTCTTC.